The source of this T cell receptor (beta chain) is a study of blood T cell repertoires in COVID-19. Assay: immunoSEQ multiplex PCR; the TCRdb copy retains only in-frame clones and omits some. Of 450,000 or so clones listed, 70% to 90% are singletons. The V and J ends lost 2 bases and 6 bases, in that order; junction bases with no gene match: 8. Germline-derived CDR1 and CDR2 are MNHEY and SVGAGI. There are 15 residues in the CDR3. The chain couples TRBV6-5 to TRBJ2-3; 7 bases line up with TRBD1. Source material: peripheral blood. This receptor was taken from a woman between 40 and 55 years old with COVID-19, enrolled during active disease. CDR3 sequence: CASSYKGARGDTQYF. In DNA form, the CDR3 reads TGTGCCAGCAGTTACAAGGGGGCAAGAGGGGATACGCAGTATTTT.